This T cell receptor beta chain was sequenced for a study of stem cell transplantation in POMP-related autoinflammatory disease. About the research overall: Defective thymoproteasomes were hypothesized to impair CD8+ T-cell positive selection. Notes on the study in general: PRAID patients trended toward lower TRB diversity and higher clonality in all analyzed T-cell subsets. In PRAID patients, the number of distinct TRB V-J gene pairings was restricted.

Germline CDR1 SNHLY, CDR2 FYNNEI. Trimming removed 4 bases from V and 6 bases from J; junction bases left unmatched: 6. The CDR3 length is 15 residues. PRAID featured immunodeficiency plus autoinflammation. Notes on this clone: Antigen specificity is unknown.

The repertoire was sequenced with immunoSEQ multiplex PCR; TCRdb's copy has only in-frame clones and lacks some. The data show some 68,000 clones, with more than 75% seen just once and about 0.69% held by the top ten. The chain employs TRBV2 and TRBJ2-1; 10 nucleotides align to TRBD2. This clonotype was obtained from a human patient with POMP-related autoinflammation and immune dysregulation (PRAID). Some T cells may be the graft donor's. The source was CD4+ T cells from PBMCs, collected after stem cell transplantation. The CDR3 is CASSAPGLASNEQFF. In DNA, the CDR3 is TGTGCCAGCAGTGCCCCGGGACTAGCGAGCAATGAGCAGTTCTTC.